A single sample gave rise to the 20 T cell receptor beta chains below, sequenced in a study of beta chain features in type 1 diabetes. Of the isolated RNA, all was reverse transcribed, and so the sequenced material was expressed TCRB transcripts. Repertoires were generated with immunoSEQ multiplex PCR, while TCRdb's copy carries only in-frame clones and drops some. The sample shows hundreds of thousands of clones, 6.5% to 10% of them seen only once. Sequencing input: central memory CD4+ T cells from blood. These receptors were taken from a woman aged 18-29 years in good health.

CDR3 DNA: TGTGCCAGTAGTCCCCCCGGGGAATCGGTCACCTTC. It specifies CASSPPGESVTF. The chain combines TRBV19 with TRBJ1-2; D gene ambiguous. The CDR3 is 12 residues long. From germline, CDR1 is LNHDA and CDR2 SQIVND (reference sequence). Trimming removed 5 bases from V and 13 bases from J, with 17 bases in between. Complete variable domain (other parts from reference TRBV19 and TRBJ1-2): DGGITQSPKYLFRKEGQNVTLSCEQNLNHDAMYWYRQDPGQGLRLIYYSQIVNDFQKGDIAEGYSVSREKKESFPLTVTSAQKNPTAFYLCASSPPGESVTFGSGTRLTVV.

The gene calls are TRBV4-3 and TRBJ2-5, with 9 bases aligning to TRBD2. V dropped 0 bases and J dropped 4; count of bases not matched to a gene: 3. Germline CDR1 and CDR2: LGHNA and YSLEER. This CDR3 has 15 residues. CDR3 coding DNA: TGCGCCAGCAGCCAAGAAATAGCGGGAGTAGAGACCCAGTACTTC. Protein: CASSQEIAGVETQYF.

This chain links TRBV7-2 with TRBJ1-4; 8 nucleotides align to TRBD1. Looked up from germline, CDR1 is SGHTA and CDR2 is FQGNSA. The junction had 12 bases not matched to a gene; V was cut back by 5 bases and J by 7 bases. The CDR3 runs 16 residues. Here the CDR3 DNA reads TGTGCCAGCAGCGACCGAGGACAGGGCGTCGGTGAAAAACTGTTTTTT. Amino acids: CASSDRGQGVGEKLFF. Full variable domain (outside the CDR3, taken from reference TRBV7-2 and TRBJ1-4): GAGVSQSPSNKVTEKGKDVELRCDPISGHTALYWYRQSLGQGLEFLIYFQGNSAPDKSGLPSDRFSAERTGGSVSTLTIQRTQQEDSAVYLCASSDRGQGVGEKLFFGSGTQLSVL.

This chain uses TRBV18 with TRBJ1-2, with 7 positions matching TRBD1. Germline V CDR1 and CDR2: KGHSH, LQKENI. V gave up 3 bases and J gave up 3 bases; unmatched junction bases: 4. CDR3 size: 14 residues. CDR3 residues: CASSPDRADYGYTF. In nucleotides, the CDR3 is TGTGCCAGCTCACCCGACAGGGCGGACTATGGCTACACCTTC.

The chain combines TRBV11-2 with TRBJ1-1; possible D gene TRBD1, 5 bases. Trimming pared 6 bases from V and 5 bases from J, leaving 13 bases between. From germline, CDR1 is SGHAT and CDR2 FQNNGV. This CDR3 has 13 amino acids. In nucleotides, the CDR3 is TGTGCCAGCAGGGGACTTGAAGGAACTGAAGCTTTCTTT. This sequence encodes CASRGLEGTEAFF.

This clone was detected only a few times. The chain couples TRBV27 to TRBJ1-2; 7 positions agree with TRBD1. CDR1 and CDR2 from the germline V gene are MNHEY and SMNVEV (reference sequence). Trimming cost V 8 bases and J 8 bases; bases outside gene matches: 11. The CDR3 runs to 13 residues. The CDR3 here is CASSYRGPGGYTF. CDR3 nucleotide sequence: TGTGCCAGCTCTTACAGGGGCCCGGGGGGCTACACCTTC.

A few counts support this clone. CDR3 residues: CASSFQGAYGYTF. The CDR3, as DNA: TGTGCCAGCAGCTTCCAGGGGGCTTATGGCTACACCTTC. The J gene is TRBJ1-2, the V gene TRBV11-2; TRBD1 aligns across 8 bases. This CDR3 comprises 13 residues. CDR1 SGHAT and CDR2 FQNNGV come from the germline V gene. The V and J ends lost 3 bases and 5 bases, in that order; junction bases with no gene match: 2.

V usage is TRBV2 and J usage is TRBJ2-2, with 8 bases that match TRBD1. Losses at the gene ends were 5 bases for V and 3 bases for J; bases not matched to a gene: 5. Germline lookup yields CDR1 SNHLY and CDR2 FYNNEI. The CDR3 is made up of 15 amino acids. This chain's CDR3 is CASSFQGADTGELFF. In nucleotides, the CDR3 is TGTGCCAGCAGTTTCCAGGGGGCGGACACCGGGGAGCTGTTTTTT.

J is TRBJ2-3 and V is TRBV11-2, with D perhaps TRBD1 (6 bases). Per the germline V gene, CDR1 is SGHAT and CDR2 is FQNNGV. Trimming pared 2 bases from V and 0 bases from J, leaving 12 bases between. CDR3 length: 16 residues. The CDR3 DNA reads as TGTGCCAGCAGCTTAAAGGGGGTGTGGAGCACAGATACGCAGTATTTT. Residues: CASSLKGVWSTDTQYF. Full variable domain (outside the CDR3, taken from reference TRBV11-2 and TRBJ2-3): EAGVAQSPRYKIIEKRQSVAFWCNPISGHATLYWYQQILGQGPKLLIQFQNNGVVDDSQLPKDRFSAERLKGVDSTLKIQPAKLEDSAVYLCASSLKGVWSTDTQYFGPGTRLTVL.

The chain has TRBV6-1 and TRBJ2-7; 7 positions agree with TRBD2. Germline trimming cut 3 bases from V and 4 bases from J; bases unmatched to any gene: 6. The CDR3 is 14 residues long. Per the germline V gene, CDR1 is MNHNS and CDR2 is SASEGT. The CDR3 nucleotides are TGTGCCAGCAGTGACCAGGGAGGGGCTTACGAGCAGTACTTC. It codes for CASSDQGGAYEQYF.

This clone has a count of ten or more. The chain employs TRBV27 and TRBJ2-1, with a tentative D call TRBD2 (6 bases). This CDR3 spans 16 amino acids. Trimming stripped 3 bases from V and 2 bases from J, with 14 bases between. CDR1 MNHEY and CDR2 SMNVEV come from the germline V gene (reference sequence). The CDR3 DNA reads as TGTGCCAGCAGTTTCGTAAGCGGGCCACCCTACAATGAGCAGTTCTTC. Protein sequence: CASSFVSGPPYNEQFF.

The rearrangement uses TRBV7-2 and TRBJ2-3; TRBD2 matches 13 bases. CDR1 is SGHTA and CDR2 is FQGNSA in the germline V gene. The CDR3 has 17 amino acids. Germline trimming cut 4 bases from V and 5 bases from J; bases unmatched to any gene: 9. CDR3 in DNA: TGTGCCAGCAGCTGGGGACTAGCGGGATTGAATTTAGATACGCAGTATTTT. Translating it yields CASSWGLAGLNLDTQYF.

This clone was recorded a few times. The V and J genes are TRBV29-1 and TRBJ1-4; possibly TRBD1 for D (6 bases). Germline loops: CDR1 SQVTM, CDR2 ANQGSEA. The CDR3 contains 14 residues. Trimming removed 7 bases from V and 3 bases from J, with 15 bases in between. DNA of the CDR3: TGCAGCGCCGGCGGGGGCAGGGCTAATGAAAAACTGTTTTTT. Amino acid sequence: CSAGGGRANEKLFF.

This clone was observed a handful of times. The CDR3 loop reads CASSQDLTGYGYGYTF. In nucleotides, the CDR3 is TGTGCCAGCAGCCAAGATTTGACAGGGTACGGCTATGGCTACACCTTC. The rearrangement links TRBV4-2 to TRBJ1-2; 7 bases fit TRBD1. V shed 0 bases and J 4 bases; nucleotides not matched to a gene: 8. Germline CDR1 LGHNA, CDR2 YNFKEQ. The CDR3 contains 16 residues.

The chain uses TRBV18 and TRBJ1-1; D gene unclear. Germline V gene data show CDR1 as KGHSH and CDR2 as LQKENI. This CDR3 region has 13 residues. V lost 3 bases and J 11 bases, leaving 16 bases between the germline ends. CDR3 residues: CASSPLPGQEAFF. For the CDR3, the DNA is TGTGCCAGCTCACCTCTCCCGGGCCAAGAGGCTTTCTTT.

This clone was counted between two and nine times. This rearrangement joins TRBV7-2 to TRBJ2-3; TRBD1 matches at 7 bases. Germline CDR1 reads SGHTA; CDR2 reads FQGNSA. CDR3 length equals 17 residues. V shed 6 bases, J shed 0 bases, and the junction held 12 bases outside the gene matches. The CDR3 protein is CASRKTSGTVSTDTQYF. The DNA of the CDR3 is TGTGCCAGCAGGAAAACCTCCGGGACAGTAAGCACAGATACGCAGTATTTT. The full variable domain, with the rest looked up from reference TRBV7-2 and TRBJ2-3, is GAGVSQSPSNKVTEKGKDVELRCDPISGHTALYWYRQSLGQGLEFLIYFQGNSAPDKSGLPSDRFSAERTGGSVSTLTIQRTQQEDSAVYLCASRKTSGTVSTDTQYFGPGTRLTVL.

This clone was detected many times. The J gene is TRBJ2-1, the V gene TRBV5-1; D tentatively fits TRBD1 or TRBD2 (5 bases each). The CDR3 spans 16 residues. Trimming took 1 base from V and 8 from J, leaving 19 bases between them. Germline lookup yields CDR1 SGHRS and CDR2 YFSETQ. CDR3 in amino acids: CASSLFSGAESDEQFF. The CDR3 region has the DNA TGCGCCAGCAGCTTGTTTTCCGGGGCAGAGAGCGATGAGCAGTTCTTC.

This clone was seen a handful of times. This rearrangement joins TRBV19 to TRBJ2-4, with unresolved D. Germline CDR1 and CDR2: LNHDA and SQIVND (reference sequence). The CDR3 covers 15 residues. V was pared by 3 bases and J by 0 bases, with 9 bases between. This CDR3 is CASSIPYGAKNIQYF. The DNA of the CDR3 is TGTGCCAGTAGTATTCCTTATGGAGCCAAAAACATTCAGTACTTC.

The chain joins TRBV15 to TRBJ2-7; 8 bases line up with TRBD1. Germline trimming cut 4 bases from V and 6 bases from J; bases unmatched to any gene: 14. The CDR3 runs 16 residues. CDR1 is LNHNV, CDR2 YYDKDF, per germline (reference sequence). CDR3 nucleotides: TGTGCCACCAGCAAAAACCAGGGGGCCGGGTTCGGCGAGCAGTACTTC. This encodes CATSKNQGAGFGEQYF.

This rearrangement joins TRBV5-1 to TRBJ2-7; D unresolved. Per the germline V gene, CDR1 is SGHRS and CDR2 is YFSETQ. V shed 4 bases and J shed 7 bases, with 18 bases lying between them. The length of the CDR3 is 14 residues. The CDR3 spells CASSQGPTSLEQYF. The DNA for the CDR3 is TGCGCCAGCAGCCAAGGTCCGACCAGCCTAGAGCAGTACTTC.